What follows is one TCR beta chain and its context. Early memory CD8+ T cells that were CCR7+ PD-1+ TIGIT+ and had exhausted-like traits were the TPEX cells. Germline V gives CDR1 DFQATT, CDR2 SNEGSKA (reference sequence). The CDR3 has 14 amino acids. The sample comes from a study of human CD8 memory T cell subsets. UMI-labeled 5' RACE produced the TCR beta libraries. No DNA is given; TCRdb re-called the 5' RACE reads and lists each CDR3 protein once. This sample carries around 6,300 distinct CDR3 sequences, with about a fifth going to the ten biggest clones. This rearrangement joins TRBV20-1 to TRBJ2-7; the D gene TCRdb calls, TRBD2, cannot be checked with no DNA. This receptor was identified in a human donor in good health. The sequenced sample was CD8+ T cells from PBMCs. The chain's CDR3 is CSARATSGGYEQYF.